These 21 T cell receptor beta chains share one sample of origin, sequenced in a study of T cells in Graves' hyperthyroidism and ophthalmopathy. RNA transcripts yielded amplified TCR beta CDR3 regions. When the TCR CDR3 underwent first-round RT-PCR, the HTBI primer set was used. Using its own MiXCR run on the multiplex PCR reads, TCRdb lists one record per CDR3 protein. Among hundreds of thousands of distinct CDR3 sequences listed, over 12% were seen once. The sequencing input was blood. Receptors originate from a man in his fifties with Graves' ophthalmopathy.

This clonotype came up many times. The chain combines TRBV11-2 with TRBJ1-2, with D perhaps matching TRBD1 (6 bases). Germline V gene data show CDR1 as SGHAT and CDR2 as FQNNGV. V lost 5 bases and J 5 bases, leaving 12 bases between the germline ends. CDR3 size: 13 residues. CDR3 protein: CASSRDRMYGYTF. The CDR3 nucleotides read TGTGCCAGCAGCCGCGACAGGATGTATGGCTACACCTTC.

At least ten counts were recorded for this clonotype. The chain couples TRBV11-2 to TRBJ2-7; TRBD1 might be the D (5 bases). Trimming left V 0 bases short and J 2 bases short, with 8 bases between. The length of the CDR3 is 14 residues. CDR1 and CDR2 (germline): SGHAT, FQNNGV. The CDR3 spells CASSLEARAYEQYF. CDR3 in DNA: TGTGCCAGCAGCTTAGAAGCCAGGGCCTACGAGCAGTACTTC.

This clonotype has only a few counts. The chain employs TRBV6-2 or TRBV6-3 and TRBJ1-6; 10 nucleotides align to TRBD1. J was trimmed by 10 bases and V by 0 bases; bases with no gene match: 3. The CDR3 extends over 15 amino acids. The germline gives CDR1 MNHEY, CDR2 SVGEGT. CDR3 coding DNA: TGTGCCAGCAGTTACTCCGGACAGGGGGGCTCACCCCTCCACTTT. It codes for CASSYSGQGGSPLHF.

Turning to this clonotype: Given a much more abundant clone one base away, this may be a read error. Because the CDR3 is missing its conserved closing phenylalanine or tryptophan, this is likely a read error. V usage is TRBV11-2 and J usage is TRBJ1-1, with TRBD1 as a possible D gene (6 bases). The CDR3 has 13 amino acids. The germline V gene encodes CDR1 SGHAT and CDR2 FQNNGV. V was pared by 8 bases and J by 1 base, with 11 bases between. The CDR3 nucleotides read TGTGCCAGCGGACGAGGGGGGAACACTGAAGCTTTCCTT. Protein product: CASGRGGNTEAFL.

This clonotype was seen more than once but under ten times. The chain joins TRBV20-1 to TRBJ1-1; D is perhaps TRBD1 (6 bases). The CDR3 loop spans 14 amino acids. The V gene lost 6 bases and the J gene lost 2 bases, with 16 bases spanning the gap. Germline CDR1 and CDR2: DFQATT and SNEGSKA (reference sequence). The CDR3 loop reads CSAELGGTNTEAFF. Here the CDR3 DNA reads TGCAGTGCCGAGTTAGGGGGGACCAACACTGAAGCTTTCTTT.

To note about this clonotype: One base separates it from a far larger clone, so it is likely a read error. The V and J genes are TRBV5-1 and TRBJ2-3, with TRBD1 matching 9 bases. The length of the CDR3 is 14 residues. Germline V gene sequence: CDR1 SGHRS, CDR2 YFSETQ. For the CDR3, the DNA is TGCGCCAGCAGCTTGACAGGGGGCACAGATACGCAGGATTTT. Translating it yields CASSLTGGTDTQDF.

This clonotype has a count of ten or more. CDR3 coding DNA: TGCAGTGCCACCCGGGACTCGAGCTCCTACGAGCAGTACTTC. Encoded protein: CSATRDSSSYEQYF. The J gene is TRBJ2-7, the V gene TRBV20-1; possibly TRBD2 for D (6 bases). V lost 6 bases to trimming and J lost 0 bases, with 15 bases between them. The CDR3 is 14 residues long. The V gene's germline CDR1 is DFQATT and CDR2 SNEGSKA (reference sequence).

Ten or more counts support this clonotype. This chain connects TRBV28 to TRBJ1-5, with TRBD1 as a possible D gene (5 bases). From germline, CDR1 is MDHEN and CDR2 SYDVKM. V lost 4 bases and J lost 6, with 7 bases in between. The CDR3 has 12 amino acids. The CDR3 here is CASSSGVQPQHF. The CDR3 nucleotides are TGTGCCAGCAGTTCGGGGGTTCAGCCCCAGCATTTT.

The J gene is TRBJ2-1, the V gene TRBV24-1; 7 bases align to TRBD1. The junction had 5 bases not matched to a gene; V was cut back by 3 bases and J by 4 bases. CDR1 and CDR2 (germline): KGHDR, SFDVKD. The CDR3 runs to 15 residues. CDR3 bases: TGTGCCACCAGTGATACCCTACAGGGGTACAATGAGCAGTTCTTC. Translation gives CATSDTLQGYNEQFF.

CDR3 nucleotides: TGTGCCAGCAGGGAACTAGCGGACACAGATACGCAGTATTTT. Its protein is CASRELADTDTQYF. The chain carries TRBV27 and TRBJ2-3; 8 positions agree with TRBD2. Germline lookup yields CDR1 MNHEY and CDR2 SMNVEV (reference sequence). CDR3 length: 14 residues. With V trimmed by 6 bases and J by 2 bases, 4 bases remained unmatched.

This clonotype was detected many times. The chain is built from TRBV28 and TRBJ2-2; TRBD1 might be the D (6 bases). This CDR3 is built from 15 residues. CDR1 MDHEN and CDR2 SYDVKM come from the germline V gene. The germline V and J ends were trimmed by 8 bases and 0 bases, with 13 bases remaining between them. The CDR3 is CASRTGQTNTGELFF. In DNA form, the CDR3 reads TGTGCCAGCCGTACAGGGCAGACGAACACCGGGGAGCTGTTTTTT.

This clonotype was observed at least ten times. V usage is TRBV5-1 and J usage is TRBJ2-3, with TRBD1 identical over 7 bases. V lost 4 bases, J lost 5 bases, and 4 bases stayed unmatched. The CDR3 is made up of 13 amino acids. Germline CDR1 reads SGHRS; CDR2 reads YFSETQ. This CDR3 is CASSKNRGDTQYF. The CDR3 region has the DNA TGCGCCAGCAGCAAAAACAGGGGAGATACGCAGTATTTT.

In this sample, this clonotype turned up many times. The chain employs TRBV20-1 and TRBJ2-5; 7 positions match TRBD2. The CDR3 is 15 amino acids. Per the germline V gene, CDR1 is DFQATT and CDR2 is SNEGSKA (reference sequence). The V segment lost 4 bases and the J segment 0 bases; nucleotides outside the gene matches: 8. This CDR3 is CSANGRKGNQETQYF. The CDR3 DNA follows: TGCAGTGCTAACGGGAGGAAAGGGAACCAAGAGACCCAGTACTTC.

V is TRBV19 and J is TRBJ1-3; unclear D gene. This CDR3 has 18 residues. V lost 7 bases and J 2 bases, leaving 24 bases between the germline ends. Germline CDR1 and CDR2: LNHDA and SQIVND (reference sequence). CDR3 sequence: CASMINMLLSWTGNTIYF. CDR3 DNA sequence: TGTGCCAGTATGATCAATATGCTTTTGTCCTGGACTGGAAACACCATATATTTT.

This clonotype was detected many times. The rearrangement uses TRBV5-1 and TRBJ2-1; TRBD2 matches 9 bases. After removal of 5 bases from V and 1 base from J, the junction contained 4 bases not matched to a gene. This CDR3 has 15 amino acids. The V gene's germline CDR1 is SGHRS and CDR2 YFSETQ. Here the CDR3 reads CASSSGSLSYNEQFF. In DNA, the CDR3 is TGCGCCAGCAGTAGCGGGAGTCTATCCTACAATGAGCAGTTCTTC.

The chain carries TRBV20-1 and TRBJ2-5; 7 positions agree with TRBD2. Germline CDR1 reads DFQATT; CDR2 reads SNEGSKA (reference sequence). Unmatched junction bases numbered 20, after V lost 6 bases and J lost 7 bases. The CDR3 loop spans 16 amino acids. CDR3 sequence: CSAQAALGSPGGTQYF. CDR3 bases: TGCAGTGCCCAGGCAGCGTTAGGCAGTCCGGGAGGGACCCAGTACTTC.

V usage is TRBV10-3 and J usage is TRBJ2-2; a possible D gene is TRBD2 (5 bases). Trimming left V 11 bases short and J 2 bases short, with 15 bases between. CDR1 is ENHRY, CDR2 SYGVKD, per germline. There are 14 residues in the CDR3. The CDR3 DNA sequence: TGTGCCGGGAGAAATGGGGTTAACACCGGGGAGCTGTTTTTT. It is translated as CAGRNGVNTGELFF.

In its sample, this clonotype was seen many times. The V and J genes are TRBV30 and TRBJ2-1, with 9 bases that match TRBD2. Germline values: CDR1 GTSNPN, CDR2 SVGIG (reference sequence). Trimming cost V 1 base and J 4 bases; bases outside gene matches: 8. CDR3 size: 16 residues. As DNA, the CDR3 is TGTGCCTGGAGTGACTCTTGGACTAGCGCATACAATGAGCAGTTCTTC. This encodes CAWSDSWTSAYNEQFF.

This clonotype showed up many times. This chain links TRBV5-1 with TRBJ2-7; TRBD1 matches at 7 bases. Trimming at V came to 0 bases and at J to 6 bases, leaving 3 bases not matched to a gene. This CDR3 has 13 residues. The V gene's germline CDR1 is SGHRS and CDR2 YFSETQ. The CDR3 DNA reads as TGCGCCAGCAGCTTGGAAAGACAGGGCGAGCAGTACTTC. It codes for CASSLERQGEQYF.

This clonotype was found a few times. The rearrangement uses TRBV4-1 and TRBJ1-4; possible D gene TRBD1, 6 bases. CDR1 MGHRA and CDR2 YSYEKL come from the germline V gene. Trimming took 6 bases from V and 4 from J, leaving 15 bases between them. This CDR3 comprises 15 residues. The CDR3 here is CASRQQGLINEKLFF. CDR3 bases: TGCGCCAGCAGACAACAGGGACTAATTAATGAAAAACTGTTTTTT.

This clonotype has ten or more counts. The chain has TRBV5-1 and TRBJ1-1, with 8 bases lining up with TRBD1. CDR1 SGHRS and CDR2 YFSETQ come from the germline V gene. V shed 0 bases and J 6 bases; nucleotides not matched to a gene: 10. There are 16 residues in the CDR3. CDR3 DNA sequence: TGCGCCAGCAGCTTGGTGGCGCAGGGGGCTCGAGCTGAAGCTTTCTTT. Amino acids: CASSLVAQGARAEAFF. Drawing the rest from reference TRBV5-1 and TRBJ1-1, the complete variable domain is KAGVTQTPRYLIKTRGQQVTLSCSPISGHRSVSWYQQTPGQGLQFLFEYFSETQRNKGNFPGRFSGRQFSNSRSEMNVSTLELGDSALYLCASSLVAQGARAEAFFGQGTRLTVV.